A single sample is the source of the 27 T cell receptor beta chains below, sequenced in a study of blood T cells in healthy people across ages. Together with a sample-barcoded 5' primer, a J-beta primer mix was included in a second PCR lasting about 6 to 11 cycles. TCRdb ran MiXCR on the 5' RACE reads and lists one entry per CDR3 protein. Of about 1.6 million distinct CDR3 sequences listed, about 35% are singletons. Sequenced sample: blood. Source of these receptors: a woman in her thirties in good health.

This clonotype has just a few counts. This chain uses TRBV10-2 with TRBJ1-6; 8 positions match TRBD1. V was pared by 8 bases and J by 10 bases, with 10 bases of the junction left unmatched. The V gene's germline CDR1 is WSHSY and CDR2 SAAADI. This CDR3 contains 14 residues. CDR3 in DNA: TGCGCCAGCTCTAGGGACAGGCTTGGATCACCCCTCCACTTT. This gives the protein CASSRDRLGSPLHF.

Many counts were recorded for this clonotype. The chain carries TRBV20-1 and TRBJ2-4, with a possible D match to TRBD1 (6 bases). V was clipped by 0 bases and J by 8 bases, with 14 bases between them. CDR1 and CDR2 (germline): DFQATT, SNEGSKA (reference sequence). CDR3 length: 14 amino acids. CDR3 coding DNA: TGCAGTGCTAGAGATCCAGGGGTTTTGGACATTCAGTACTTC. It yields the protein CSARDPGVLDIQYF.

The DNA for the CDR3 is TGTGCCAGCAGCCAGGAGTGGGGGAAGAATGAAGCTTTCTTT. Its translation: CASSQEWGKNEAFF. The chain links TRBV7-9 to TRBJ1-1; perhaps TRBD1 as D (5 bases). The CDR3 spans 14 residues. V was shortened by 5 bases and J by 7 bases, with 17 bases between the two germline ends. Germline assignment: CDR1 SEHNR and CDR2 FQNEAQ (reference sequence).

The chain carries TRBV9 and TRBJ1-2; TRBD1 might be the D (6 bases). The CDR3 sequence is 12 residues long. Looked up from germline, CDR1 is SGDLS and CDR2 is YYNGEE. V was shortened by 6 bases and J by 8 bases, with 14 bases between the two germline ends. The CDR3 is CASIPRGRGYTF. The DNA for the CDR3 is TGTGCCAGCATCCCCAGGGGCAGAGGCTACACCTTC.

This clonotype was detected a few times. J is TRBJ2-1 and V is TRBV20-1; 11 nucleotides match TRBD2. This CDR3 is 16 amino acids long. Per germline, CDR1 DFQATT and CDR2 SNEGSKA (reference sequence). Losses at the gene ends were 1 base for V and 3 bases for J; bases not matched to a gene: 5. CDR3 amino acids: CSARGFGTSGYNEQFF. DNA of the CDR3: TGCAGTGCTAGAGGGTTCGGGACTAGCGGCTACAATGAGCAGTTCTTC.

This sequence joins TRBV6-2 or TRBV6-3 and TRBJ2-5, with unresolved D. The CDR3 is made up of 12 amino acids. In germline, CDR1 is MNHEY, CDR2 SVGEGT. V was shortened by 4 bases and J by 11 bases, with 14 bases between the two germline ends. The CDR3 bases are TGTGCCAGCAGTTCCTCCGTCCGGGCGCAGTACTTC. Its protein is CASSSSVRAQYF.

This clonotype was seen a handful of times. The CDR3 is CASSQPWTGRNTEAFF. DNA for the CDR3: TGTGCCAGCAGCCAACCTTGGACAGGGAGGAACACTGAAGCTTTCTTT. The chain couples TRBV3-1 to TRBJ1-1; 8 nucleotides agree with TRBD1. This CDR3 is built from 16 residues. Germline loops: CDR1 LGHDT, CDR2 YNNKEL (reference sequence). The ends lost 2 bases at V and 1 base at J; junction bases unmatched: 6. Using reference TRBV3-1 and TRBJ1-1 for the parts outside the CDR3, the full variable domain is DTAVSQTPKYLVTQMGNDKSIKCEQNLGHDTMYWYKQDSKKFLKIMFSYNNKELIINETVPNRFSPKSPDKAHLNLHINSLELGDSAVYFCASSQPWTGRNTEAFFGQGTRLTVV.

The chain has TRBV21-1 and TRBJ2-7. TRBV21-1 is assigned pseudogene status. The CDR3 is made up of 19 amino acids. CDR3 coding DNA: TGTGCCAGCAGCAAGGTGCAGGCACTCTTAACGATATGCTCCTACGAGCAGTACTTC. Amino acids: CASSKVQALLTICSYEQYF.

The J gene is TRBJ2-5, the V gene TRBV14; TRBD1 aligns across 9 bases. CDR3 length equals 14 residues. The trim removed 4 bases at V and 10 bases at J, leaving 10 bases unmatched. Germline values: CDR1 SGHDN, CDR2 FVKESK. The CDR3 loop reads CASSPLWDRDGQYF. Here the CDR3 DNA reads TGTGCCAGCAGCCCCCTTTGGGACAGGGATGGCCAGTACTTC.

Only a few counts were recorded for this clonotype. This chain connects TRBV24-1 to TRBJ2-3, with 7 positions matching TRBD2. CDR3 length: 15 residues. CDR1 is KGHDR, CDR2 SFDVKD, per germline. V was pared by 7 bases and J by 4 bases, with 10 bases of the junction left unmatched. The CDR3 sequence is CATRSGEGHSDTQYF. DNA for the CDR3: TGTGCCACCAGGTCGGGGGAGGGCCACTCAGATACGCAGTATTTT.

The chain recombines TRBV21-1 with TRBJ2-3; the D call in the table, TRBD2, was not verified against the DNA. TRBV21-1 is a pseudogene segment. This CDR3 comprises 15 residues. The CDR3 loop reads CASREGEASRDTQYF. CDR3 sequence (DNA): TGTGCCAGCAGGGAGGGGGAGGCTTCTAGGGATACGCAGTATTTT.

The gene calls are TRBV6-1 and TRBJ2-7; D may be TRBD1 (5 bases). Germline V gives CDR1 MNHNS, CDR2 SASEGT. CDR3 length: 15 residues. The ends were cut back, 3 bases at V and 4 bases at J, with 16 bases in the middle. The chain's CDR3 is CASSDFFDSLYEQYF. The CDR3 DNA follows: TGTGCCAGCAGTGATTTCTTCGACAGCCTATACGAGCAGTACTTC.

This clonotype showed up many times. The CDR3 DNA follows: TGTGCCAGCAGCTTAGAAGGACTGAGCACAGATACGCAGTATTTT. This sequence encodes CASSLEGLSTDTQYF. V is TRBV7-2 and J is TRBJ2-3; D possibly corresponds to TRBD2 (5 bases). CDR3 length: 15 residues. Germline-derived CDR1 and CDR2 are SGHTA and FQGNSA. Deletions cut 1 base from V and 0 bases from J, with 8 bases between.

The chain couples TRBV20-1 to TRBJ2-1; D possibly corresponds to TRBD2 (6 bases). The length of the CDR3 is 15 residues. The germline V and J ends were trimmed by 0 bases and 0 bases, with 9 bases remaining between them. Germline CDR1 reads DFQATT; CDR2 reads SNEGSKA (reference sequence). The CDR3 DNA sequence: TGCAGTGCTAGAGATCTAGCGTACTCCTACAATGAGCAGTTCTTC. It yields the protein CSARDLAYSYNEQFF.

The chain carries TRBV5-6 and TRBJ2-5; D unclear. Trimming stripped 3 bases from V and 5 bases from J, with 20 bases between. The CDR3 totals 16 residues. Germline loops: CDR1 SGHDT, CDR2 YYEEEE. The CDR3 reads CASSSSIRVVTETQYF. DNA for the CDR3: TGTGCCAGCAGCTCATCGATTCGGGTGGTGACCGAGACCCAGTACTTC.

This clonotype came up a few times. The chain is built from TRBV27 and TRBJ1-6; possible D gene TRBD1, 6 bases. Per the germline V gene, CDR1 is MNHEY and CDR2 is SMNVEV (reference sequence). The V and J ends lost 5 bases and 5 bases respectively, with 16 bases between them. The CDR3 loop spans 16 amino acids. The CDR3, as DNA: TGTGCCAGCAGTCCCCGGGGGGGGGCGAATAATTCACCCCTCCACTTT. This sequence encodes CASSPRGGANNSPLHF.

V and J are TRBV4-1 and TRBJ1-6; D uncertain. Trimming removed 0 bases from V and 9 bases from J, with 6 bases in between. The V gene's germline CDR1 is MGHRA and CDR2 YSYEKL. The CDR3 consists of 13 residues. The CDR3 reads CASSQEWSSPLHF. For the CDR3, the DNA is TGCGCCAGCAGCCAAGAGTGGAGTTCACCCCTCCACTTT.

This clonotype was seen more than once but under ten times. The chain has TRBV12-5 and TRBJ2-7, with 10 positions matching TRBD2. V lost 3 bases and J lost 0; bases outside the gene matches: 5. CDR3 size: 16 residues. Germline loops: CDR1 LGHNT, CDR2 FRNRAP. In DNA form, the CDR3 reads TGTGCTAGTGGTTTCGGACTAGCGGAACCCTCCTACGAGCAGTACTTC. Translation gives CASGFGLAEPSYEQYF.

The chain recombines TRBV6-2 or TRBV6-3 with TRBJ2-3, with 14 bases that match TRBD2. Germline V gives CDR1 MNHEY, CDR2 SVGEGT. The CDR3 contains 13 residues. Trimming took 7 bases from V and 14 from J; bases not matched to a gene: 8. CDR3 residues: CASTGLAGAQPYF. CDR3 DNA: TGTGCCAGCACGGGACTAGCGGGGGCCCAACCGTATTTT.

This chain links TRBV7-2 with TRBJ2-7; possible D gene TRBD2, 5 bases. Germline V gene lookup returns CDR1 SGHTA and CDR2 FQGNSA. The CDR3 loop spans 14 amino acids. The V end lost 4 bases, the J end lost 3 bases, and 13 bases lay between the germline ends. The CDR3 is CASSCRAGDYEQYF. The CDR3, as DNA: TGTGCCAGCAGCTGTAGGGCGGGTGACTACGAGCAGTACTTC.

This sequence joins TRBV5-1 and TRBJ2-2; D may be TRBD1 or TRBD2 (5 bases each). Between the trimmed V and J ends, which lost 4 bases and 2 bases, there was a span of 15 bases. Germline lookup yields CDR1 SGHRS and CDR2 YFSETQ. The CDR3 extends over 16 amino acids. CDR3 loop: CASSKSGTDNTGELFF. Written as DNA, the CDR3 is TGCGCCAGCAGCAAATCCGGGACGGATAACACCGGGGAGCTGTTTTTT.

The V call is TRBV30, the J call TRBJ2-5; no clear D. Gene TRBJ2-7 matches the end of the DNA better, so the J call may be wrong. CDR3 length: 12 amino acids. CDR1 GTSNPN and CDR2 SVGIG come from the germline V gene (reference sequence). CDR3 sequence reads: CAWSVDRSEQYF. The CDR3 nucleotides are TGTGCCTGGAGTGTAGATAGGTCCGAGCAGTACTTC.

The chain carries TRBV4-1 and TRBJ2-3; TRBD2 aligns across 9 bases. Trimming took 4 bases from V and 1 from J; bases not matched to a gene: 18. Germline-derived CDR1 and CDR2 are MGHRA and YSYEKL. This CDR3 is built from 20 residues. CDR3 sequence reads: CASSLTTSGLLGVGTDTQYF. CDR3 sequence (DNA): TGCGCCAGCAGCCTAACAACTAGCGGGTTGCTAGGGGTCGGCACAGATACGCAGTATTTT.

The V and J genes are TRBV12-3 or TRBV12-4 and TRBJ1-1; the D gene is possibly TRBD1 (5 bases). The CDR3 spans 11 residues. V dropped 5 bases and J dropped 7 bases, with 8 bases sitting between them. As DNA, the CDR3 is TGTGCCAGCAGTGGGGACTTTGAAGCTTTCTTT. The encoded protein is CASSGDFEAFF.

This clonotype was found a few times. The chain joins TRBV28 to TRBJ2-1, with D perhaps assigned TRBD1 or TRBD2 (7 bases each). CDR1 is MDHEN, CDR2 SYDVKM, per germline. Trimming cost V 6 bases and J 2 bases, with 14 bases left between them. The CDR3 length is 15 residues. This chain's CDR3 is CASRGGTATYNEQFF. In DNA form, the CDR3 reads TGTGCCAGCAGGGGAGGGACAGCAACCTACAATGAGCAGTTCTTC.

This sequence joins TRBV20-1 and TRBJ2-1; 9 bases map to TRBD1. CDR1 and CDR2 from the germline V gene are DFQATT and SNEGSKA (reference sequence). J gave up 5 bases and V 1 base, and 6 bases lay outside the gene matches. CDR3 length: 15 residues. The CDR3 DNA reads as TGCAGTGCTAGAGTCCACAGGGGGCCAGACAATGAGCAGTTCTTC. Its translation: CSARVHRGPDNEQFF.

Only a few counts were recorded for this clonotype. The CDR3 sequence: CASSRARGRTSGITDTQYF. The CDR3 region has the DNA TGTGCCAGCAGCCGCGCCCGGGGACGGACTAGCGGGATTACGGATACGCAGTATTTT. The rearrangement uses TRBV3-1 and TRBJ2-3; 12 positions match TRBD2. This CDR3 contains 19 residues. From germline, CDR1 is LGHDT and CDR2 YNNKEL (reference sequence). Losses at the gene ends were 4 bases for V and 6 bases for J; bases not matched to a gene: 17.